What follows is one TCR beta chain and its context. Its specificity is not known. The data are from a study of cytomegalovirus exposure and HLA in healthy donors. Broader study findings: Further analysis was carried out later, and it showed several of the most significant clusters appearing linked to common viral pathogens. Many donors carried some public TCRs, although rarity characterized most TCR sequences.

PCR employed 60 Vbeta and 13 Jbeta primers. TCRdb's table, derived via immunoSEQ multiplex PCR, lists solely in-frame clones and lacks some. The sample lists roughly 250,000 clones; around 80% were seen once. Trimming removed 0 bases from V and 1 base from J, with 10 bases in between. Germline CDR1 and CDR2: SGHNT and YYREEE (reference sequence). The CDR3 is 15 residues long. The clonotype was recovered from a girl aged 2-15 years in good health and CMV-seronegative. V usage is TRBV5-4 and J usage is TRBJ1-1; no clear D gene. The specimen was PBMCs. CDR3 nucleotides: TGTGCCAGCAGCTTGGTTTACAGATCGAACACTGAAGCTTTCTTT. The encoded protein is CASSLVYRSNTEAFF.